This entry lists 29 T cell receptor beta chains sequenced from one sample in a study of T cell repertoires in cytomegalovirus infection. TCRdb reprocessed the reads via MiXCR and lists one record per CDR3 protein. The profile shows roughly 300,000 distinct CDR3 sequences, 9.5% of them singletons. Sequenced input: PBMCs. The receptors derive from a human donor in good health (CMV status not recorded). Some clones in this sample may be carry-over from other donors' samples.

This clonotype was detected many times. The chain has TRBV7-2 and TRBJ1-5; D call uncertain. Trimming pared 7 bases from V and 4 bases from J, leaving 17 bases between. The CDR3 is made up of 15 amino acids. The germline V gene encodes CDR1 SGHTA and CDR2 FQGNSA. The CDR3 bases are TGTGCCAGCACCCTTCAGAATGGAGCAAATCAGCCCCAGCATTTT. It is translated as CASTLQNGANQPQHF.

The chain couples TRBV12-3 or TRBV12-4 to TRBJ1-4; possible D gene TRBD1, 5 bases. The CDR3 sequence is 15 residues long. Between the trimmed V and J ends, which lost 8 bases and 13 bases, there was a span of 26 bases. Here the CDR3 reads CASGLFPDIREALFF. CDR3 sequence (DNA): TGTGCCAGCGGATTATTCCCGGACATCCGGGAGGCACTGTTTTTT.

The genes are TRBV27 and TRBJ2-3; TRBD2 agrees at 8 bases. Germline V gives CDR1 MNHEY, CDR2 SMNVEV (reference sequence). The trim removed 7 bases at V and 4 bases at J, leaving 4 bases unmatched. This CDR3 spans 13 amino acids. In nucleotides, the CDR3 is TGTGCCAGCATCGGGAGGGGCGCAGATACGCAGTATTTT. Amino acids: CASIGRGADTQYF.

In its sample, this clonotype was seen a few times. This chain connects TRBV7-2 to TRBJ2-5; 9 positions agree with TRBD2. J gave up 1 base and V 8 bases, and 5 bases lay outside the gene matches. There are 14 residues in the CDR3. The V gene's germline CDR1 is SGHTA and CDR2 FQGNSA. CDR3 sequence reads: CASAGGGVQETQYF. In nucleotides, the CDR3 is TGTGCCAGCGCGGGAGGGGGGGTCCAAGAGACCCAGTACTTC.

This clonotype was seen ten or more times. CDR3 region: CASSPSQGRWGQETQYF. The DNA of the CDR3 is TGTGCCAGCAGCCCCTCTCAAGGGCGTTGGGGACAAGAGACCCAGTACTTC. J is TRBJ2-5 and V is TRBV7-3; D is uncertain. The V and J ends lost 5 bases and 2 bases respectively, with 21 bases between them. The CDR3 sequence is 17 residues long. Germline assignment: CDR1 SGHTA and CDR2 FQGTGA.

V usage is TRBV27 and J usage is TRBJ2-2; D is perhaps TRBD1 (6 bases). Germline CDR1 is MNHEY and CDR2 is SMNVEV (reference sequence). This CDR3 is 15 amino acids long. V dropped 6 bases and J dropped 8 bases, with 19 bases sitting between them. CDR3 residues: CASSSLQGISGELFF. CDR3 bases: TGTGCCAGCAGCTCACTGCAGGGGATTTCGGGGGAGCTGTTTTTT.

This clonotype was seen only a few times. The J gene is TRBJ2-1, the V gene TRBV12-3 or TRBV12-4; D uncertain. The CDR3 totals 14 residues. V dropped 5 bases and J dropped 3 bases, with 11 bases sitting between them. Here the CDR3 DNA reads TGTGCCAGCAGTCCTCCCCCCCTCTACAATGAGCAGTTCTTC. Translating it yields CASSPPPLYNEQFF.

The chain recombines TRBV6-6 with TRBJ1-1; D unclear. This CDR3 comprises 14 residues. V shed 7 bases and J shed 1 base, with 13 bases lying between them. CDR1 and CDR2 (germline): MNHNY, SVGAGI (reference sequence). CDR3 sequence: CASIGLGGNTEAFF. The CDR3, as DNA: TGTGCCAGCATAGGATTGGGAGGGAACACTGAAGCTTTCTTT.

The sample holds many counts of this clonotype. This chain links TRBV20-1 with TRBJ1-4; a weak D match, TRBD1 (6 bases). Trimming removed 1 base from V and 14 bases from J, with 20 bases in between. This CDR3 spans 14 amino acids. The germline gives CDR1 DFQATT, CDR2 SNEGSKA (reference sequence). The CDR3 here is CSARAAQNPGALFF. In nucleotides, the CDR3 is TGCAGTGCTAGAGCCGCACAGAACCCAGGGGCGCTGTTTTTT.

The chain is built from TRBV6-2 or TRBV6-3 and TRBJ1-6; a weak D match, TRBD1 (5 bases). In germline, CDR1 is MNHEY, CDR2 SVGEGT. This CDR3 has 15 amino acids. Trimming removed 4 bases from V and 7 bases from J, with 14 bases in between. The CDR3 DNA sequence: TGTGCCAGCAGTTCCACGGGACGAGGCAATTCACCCCTCCACTTT. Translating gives CASSSTGRGNSPLHF.

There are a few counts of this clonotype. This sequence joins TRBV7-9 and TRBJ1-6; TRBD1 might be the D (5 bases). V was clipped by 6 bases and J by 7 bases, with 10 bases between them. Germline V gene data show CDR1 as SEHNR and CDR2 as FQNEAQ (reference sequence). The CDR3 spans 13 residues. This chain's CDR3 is CASRPDRNSPLHF. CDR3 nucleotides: TGTGCCAGCAGACCCGACAGAAATTCACCCCTCCACTTT.

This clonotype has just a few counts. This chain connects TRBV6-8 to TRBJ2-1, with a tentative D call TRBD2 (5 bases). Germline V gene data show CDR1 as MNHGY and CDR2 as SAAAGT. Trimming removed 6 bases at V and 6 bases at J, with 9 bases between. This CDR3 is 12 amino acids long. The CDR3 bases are TGTGCCAGCAGAACGGACTTCAATGAGCAGTTCTTC. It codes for CASRTDFNEQFF.

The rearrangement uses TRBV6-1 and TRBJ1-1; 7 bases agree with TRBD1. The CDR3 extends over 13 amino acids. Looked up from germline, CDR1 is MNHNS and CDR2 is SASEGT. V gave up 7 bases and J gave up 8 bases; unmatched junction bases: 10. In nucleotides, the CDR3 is TGTGCCAGCACCCTAAACGAGGGGGCGGAAGCTTTCTTT. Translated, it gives CASTLNEGAEAFF.

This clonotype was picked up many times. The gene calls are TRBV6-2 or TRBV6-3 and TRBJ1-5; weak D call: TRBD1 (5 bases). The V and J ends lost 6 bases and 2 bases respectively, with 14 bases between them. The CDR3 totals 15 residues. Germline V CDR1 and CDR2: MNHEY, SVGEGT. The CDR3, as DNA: TGTGCCAGCAGCAGCAGGGTTTTGGGCAATCAGCCCCAGCATTTT. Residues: CASSSRVLGNQPQHF.

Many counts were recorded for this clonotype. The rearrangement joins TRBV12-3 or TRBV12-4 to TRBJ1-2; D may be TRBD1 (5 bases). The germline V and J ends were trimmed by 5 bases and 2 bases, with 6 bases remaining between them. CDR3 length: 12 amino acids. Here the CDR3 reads CASSRDNYGYTF. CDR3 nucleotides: TGTGCCAGCAGTCGGGACAACTATGGCTACACCTTC.

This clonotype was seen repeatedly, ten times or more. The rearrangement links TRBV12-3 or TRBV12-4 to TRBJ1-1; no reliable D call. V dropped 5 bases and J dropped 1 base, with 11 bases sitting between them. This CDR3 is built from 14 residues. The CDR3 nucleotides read TGTGCCAGCAGTGCTATGACGGAGAACACTGAAGCTTTCTTT. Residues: CASSAMTENTEAFF.

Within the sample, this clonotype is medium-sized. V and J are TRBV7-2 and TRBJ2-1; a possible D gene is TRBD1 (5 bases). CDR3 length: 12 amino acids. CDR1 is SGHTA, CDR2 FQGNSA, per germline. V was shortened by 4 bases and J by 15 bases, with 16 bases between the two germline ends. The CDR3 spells CASSYDSPRPFF. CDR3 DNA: TGTGCCAGCAGCTATGACAGCCCCCGTCCGTTCTTC.

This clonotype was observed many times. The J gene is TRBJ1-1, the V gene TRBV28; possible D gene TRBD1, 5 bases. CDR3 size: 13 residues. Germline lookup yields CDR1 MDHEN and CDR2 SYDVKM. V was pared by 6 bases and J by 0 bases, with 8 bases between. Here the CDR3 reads CASRGPLNTEAFF. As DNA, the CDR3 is TGTGCCAGCAGGGGGCCGCTGAACACTGAAGCTTTCTTT.

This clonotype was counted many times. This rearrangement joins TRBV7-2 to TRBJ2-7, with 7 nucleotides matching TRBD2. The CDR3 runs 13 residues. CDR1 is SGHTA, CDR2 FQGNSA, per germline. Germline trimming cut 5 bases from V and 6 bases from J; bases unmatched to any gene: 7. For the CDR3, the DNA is TGTGCCAGCAGCCCAGGGAGGGTAAGCGAGCAGTACTTC. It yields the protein CASSPGRVSEQYF.

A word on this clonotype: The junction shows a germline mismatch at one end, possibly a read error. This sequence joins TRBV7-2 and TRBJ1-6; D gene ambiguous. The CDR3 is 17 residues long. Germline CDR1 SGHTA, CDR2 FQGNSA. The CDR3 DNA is TGTGCCATCAGCTTAAAAGTAGGGCAGATCTATAATTCACCCCTCCACTTT. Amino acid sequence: CAISLKVGQIYNSPLHF.

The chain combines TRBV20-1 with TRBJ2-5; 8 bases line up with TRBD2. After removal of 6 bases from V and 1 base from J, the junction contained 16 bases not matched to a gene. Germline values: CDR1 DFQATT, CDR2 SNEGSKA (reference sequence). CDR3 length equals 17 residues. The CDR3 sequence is CSARLPGLAGIQETQYF. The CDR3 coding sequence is TGCAGTGCCAGACTCCCCGGACTAGCTGGTATCCAAGAGACCCAGTACTTC.

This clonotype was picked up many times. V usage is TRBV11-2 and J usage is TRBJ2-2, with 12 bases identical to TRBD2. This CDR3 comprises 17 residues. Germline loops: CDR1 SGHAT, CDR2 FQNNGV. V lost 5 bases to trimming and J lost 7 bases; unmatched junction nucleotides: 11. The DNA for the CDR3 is TGTGCCAGCAGCCTACCACTAGCGGGAGGAAGTGACGGGGAGCTGTTTTTT. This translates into CASSLPLAGGSDGELFF.

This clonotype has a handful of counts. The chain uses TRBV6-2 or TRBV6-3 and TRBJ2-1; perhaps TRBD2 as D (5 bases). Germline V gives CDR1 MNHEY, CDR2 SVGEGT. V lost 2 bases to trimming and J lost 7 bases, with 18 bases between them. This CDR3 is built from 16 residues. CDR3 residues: CASSYLLAASPNEQFF. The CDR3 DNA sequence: TGTGCCAGCAGTTACCTCCTAGCCGCCAGCCCTAATGAGCAGTTCTTC.

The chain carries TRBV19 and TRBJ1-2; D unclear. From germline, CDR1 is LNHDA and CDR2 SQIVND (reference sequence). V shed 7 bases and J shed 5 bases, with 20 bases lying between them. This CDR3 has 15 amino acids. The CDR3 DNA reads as TGTGCCAGTACCGAAAAGGGAGGCCACTATTATGGCTACACCTTC. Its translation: CASTEKGGHYYGYTF.

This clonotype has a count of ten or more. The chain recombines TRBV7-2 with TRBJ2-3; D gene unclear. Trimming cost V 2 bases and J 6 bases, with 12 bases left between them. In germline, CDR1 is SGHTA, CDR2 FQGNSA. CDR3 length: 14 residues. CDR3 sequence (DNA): TGTGCCAGCAGCTTATCCGGGCAGGTGGATACGCAGTATTTT. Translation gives CASSLSGQVDTQYF.

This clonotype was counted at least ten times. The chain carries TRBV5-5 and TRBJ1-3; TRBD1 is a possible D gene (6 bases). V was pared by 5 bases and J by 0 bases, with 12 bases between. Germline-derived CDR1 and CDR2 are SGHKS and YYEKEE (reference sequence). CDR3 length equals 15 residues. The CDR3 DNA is TGTGCCAGCAGTCGGGACACCCGCTCTGGAAACACCATATATTTT. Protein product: CASSRDTRSGNTIYF.

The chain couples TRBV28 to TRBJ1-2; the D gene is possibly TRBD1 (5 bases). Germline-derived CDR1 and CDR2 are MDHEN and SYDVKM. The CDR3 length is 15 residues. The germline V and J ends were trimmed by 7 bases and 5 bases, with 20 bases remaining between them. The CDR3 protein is CASNHRDPFPYGYTF. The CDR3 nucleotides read TGTGCCAGCAACCACCGGGACCCTTTTCCGTATGGCTACACCTTC.

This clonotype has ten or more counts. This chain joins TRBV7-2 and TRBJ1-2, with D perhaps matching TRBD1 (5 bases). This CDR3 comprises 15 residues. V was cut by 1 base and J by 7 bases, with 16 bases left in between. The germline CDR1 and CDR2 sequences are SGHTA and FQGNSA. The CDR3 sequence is CASSLDFGTLGGYTF. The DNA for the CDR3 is TGTGCCAGCAGCTTAGATTTTGGGACTCTTGGTGGCTACACCTTC.

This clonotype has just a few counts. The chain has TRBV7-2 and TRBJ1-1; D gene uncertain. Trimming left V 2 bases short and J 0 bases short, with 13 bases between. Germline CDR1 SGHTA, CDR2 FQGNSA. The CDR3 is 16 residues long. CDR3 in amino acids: CASSLRSAGLNTEAFF. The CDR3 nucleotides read TGTGCCAGCAGCTTAAGGTCCGCAGGATTGAACACTGAAGCTTTCTTT.